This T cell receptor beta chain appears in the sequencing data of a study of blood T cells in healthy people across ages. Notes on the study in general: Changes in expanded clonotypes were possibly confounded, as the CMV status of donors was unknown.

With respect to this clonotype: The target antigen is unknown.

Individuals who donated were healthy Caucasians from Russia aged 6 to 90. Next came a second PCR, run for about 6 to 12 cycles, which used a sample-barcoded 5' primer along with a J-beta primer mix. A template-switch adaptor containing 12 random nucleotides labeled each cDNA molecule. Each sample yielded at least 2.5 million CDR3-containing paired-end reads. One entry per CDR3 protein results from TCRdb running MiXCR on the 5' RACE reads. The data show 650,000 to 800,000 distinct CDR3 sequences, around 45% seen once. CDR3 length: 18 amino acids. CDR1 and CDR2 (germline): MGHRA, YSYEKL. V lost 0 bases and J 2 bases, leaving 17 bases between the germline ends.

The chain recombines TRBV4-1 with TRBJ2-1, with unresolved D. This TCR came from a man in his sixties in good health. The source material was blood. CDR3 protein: CASSQDDESLIAYNEQFF. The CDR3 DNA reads TGCGCCAGCAGCCAAGACGACGAAAGCTTAATAGCCTACAATGAGCAGTTCTTC.